The next 18 T cell receptor beta chains were all read from a single sample in a study of T cells in Graves' hyperthyroidism and ophthalmopathy. Amplification yielded TCR beta CDR3 regions, with RNA transcripts as the source. Initially, a first-round RT-PCR of the TCR CDR3 employed the HTBI primer set. TCRdb reprocessed the multiplex PCR reads with MiXCR, giving one entry per CDR3 protein. The sample consists of fewer than 900,000 distinct CDR3 sequences, about 17% of them appearing once. The source material was blood. Source of these receptors: a woman aged 45-65 years with Graves' hyperthyroidism that later progressed to Graves' ophthalmopathy.

The chain combines TRBV19 with TRBJ1-5, with 9 bases lining up with TRBD1. Germline assignment: CDR1 LNHDA and CDR2 SQIVND (reference sequence). The CDR3 runs 18 residues. Germline trimming cut 7 bases from V and 2 bases from J; bases unmatched to any gene: 15. CDR3 in amino acids: CASNNPGQGGGRNQPQHF. The CDR3 DNA is TGTGCCAGTAACAATCCGGGACAGGGAGGTGGGCGCAATCAGCCCCAGCATTTT.

The J gene is TRBJ2-1, the V gene TRBV20-1; 7 bases agree with TRBD1. This CDR3 spans 14 amino acids. Germline V lookup: CDR1 DFQATT, CDR2 SNEGSKA (reference sequence). After removal of 1 base from V and 7 bases from J, the junction contained 7 bases not matched to a gene. The CDR3 sequence is CSARGMTGWNEQFF. The CDR3 DNA follows: TGCAGTGCTAGAGGTATGACAGGGTGGAATGAGCAGTTCTTC.

This clonotype appeared a few times. This chain joins TRBV7-8 and TRBJ1-5, with 8 nucleotides matching TRBD1. J gave up 2 bases and V 0 bases, and 12 bases lay outside the gene matches. The CDR3 consists of 19 residues. Germline CDR1 and CDR2: SGHVS and FQNEAQ. CDR3 protein: CASSLARSSGTGGNQPQHF. CDR3 sequence (DNA): TGTGCCAGCAGCTTAGCGCGTTCATCCGGGACAGGCGGCAATCAGCCCCAGCATTTT.

The table lists this clonotype with many counts. The V gene is TRBV5-6, the J gene TRBJ1-1; possible D gene TRBD1, 5 bases. Germline-derived CDR1 and CDR2 are SGHDT and YYEEEE. This CDR3 comprises 15 residues. The germline V and J ends were trimmed by 4 bases and 1 base, with 14 bases remaining between them. The DNA of the CDR3 is TGTGCCAGCAGCCTGTGGGACCGAGAGAACACTGAAGCTTTCTTT. Its translation: CASSLWDRENTEAFF.

The chain uses TRBV11-2 and TRBJ1-6; D gene unclear. The CDR3 has 17 residues. Trimming removed 5 bases from V and 1 base from J, with 15 bases in between. The germline gives CDR1 SGHAT, CDR2 FQNNGV. In DNA, the CDR3 is TGTGCCAGCAGCCTGGAACGGTTGCCTTCCTATAATTCACCCCTCCACTTT. This translates into CASSLERLPSYNSPLHF.

The chain recombines TRBV18 with TRBJ1-4; D uncertain. Trimming shortened V by 2 bases and J by 5 bases, and 9 bases separated the two germline ends. The CDR3 extends over 14 amino acids. Germline V gene sequence: CDR1 KGHSH, CDR2 LQKENI. The CDR3: CASSPYSANEKLFF. CDR3 bases: TGTGCCAGCTCACCATATTCTGCGAATGAAAAACTGTTTTTT.

This clonotype was counted many times. The V and J genes are TRBV2 and TRBJ2-7, with a tentative D call TRBD1 (6 bases). The CDR3 covers 17 residues. Per the germline V gene, CDR1 is SNHLY and CDR2 is FYNNEI. The germline V and J ends were trimmed by 7 bases and 0 bases, with 22 bases remaining between them. The CDR3 DNA sequence: TGTGCCAGCACCGAAGCAGGGTTGGGGGCCAACTCCTACGAGCAGTACTTC. The encoded protein is CASTEAGLGANSYEQYF. The entire variable domain, with the rest obtained from reference TRBV2 and TRBJ2-7, is as follows: EPEVTQTPSHQVTQMGQEVILRCVPISNHLYFYWYRQILGQKVEFLVSFYNNEISEKSEIFDDQFSVERPDGSNFTLKIRSTKLEDSAMYFCASTEAGLGANSYEQYFGPGTRLTVT.

This clonotype has a count of ten or more. The CDR3 nucleotides are TGCAGTGCTAGAGATCCCGGGACAGGGAGATTATCAGATACGCAGTATTTT. This encodes CSARDPGTGRLSDTQYF. This rearrangement joins TRBV20-1 to TRBJ2-3, with TRBD1 matching over 9 bases. Germline V gene data show CDR1 as DFQATT and CDR2 as SNEGSKA (reference sequence). The V segment lost 0 bases and the J segment 4 bases; nucleotides outside the gene matches: 11. This CDR3 is built from 17 residues.

This clonotype was recorded at least ten times. The rearrangement joins TRBV3-1 to TRBJ1-5; D not certain. The CDR3 length is 15 residues. CDR1 and CDR2 from the germline V gene are LGHDT and YNNKEL (reference sequence). The V end was cut by 1 base, the J end by 0 bases, with 7 bases between. The chain's CDR3 is CASSQGGYSNQPQHF. The CDR3 nucleotides read TGTGCCAGCAGCCAAGGGGGATATAGCAATCAGCCCCAGCATTTT.

The chain couples TRBV19 to TRBJ2-5; D perhaps matches TRBD1 (6 bases). This CDR3 has 13 residues. Germline V lookup: CDR1 LNHDA, CDR2 SQIVND (reference sequence). Trimming left V 4 bases short and J 5 bases short, with 11 bases between. The CDR3 loop is CASSTPGAETQYF. The CDR3 DNA reads TGTGCCAGTAGTACCCCAGGGGCGGAGACCCAGTACTTC.

This clonotype was detected ten times or more. The V call is TRBV18, the J call TRBJ2-7; tentative D call: TRBD1 (6 bases). V shed 2 bases and J shed 3 bases, with 11 bases lying between them. Germline V CDR1 and CDR2: KGHSH, LQKENI. This CDR3 has 14 amino acids. The CDR3 protein is CASSPAPGVYEQYF. DNA for the CDR3: TGTGCCAGCTCACCAGCACCAGGGGTCTACGAGCAGTACTTC.

This clonotype was seen a handful of times. J is TRBJ1-4 and V is TRBV6-1, with D maybe TRBD1 (5 bases). The V gene's germline CDR1 is MNHNS and CDR2 SASEGT. CDR3 length: 12 amino acids. V was cut by 6 bases and J by 8 bases, with 10 bases left in between. In DNA form, the CDR3 reads TGTGCCAGCAGAAAAAGGGACGAAAAACTGTTTTTT. It is translated as CASRKRDEKLFF.

This clonotype was seen a few times. The J gene is TRBJ2-5, the V gene TRBV14; D not certain. The CDR3 is 14 residues long. Germline-derived CDR1 and CDR2 are SGHDN and FVKESK. The germline V and J ends were trimmed by 1 base and 4 bases, with 10 bases remaining between them. The CDR3 DNA reads TGTGCCAGCAGCCAAGTTAGCCTCGGAGAGACCCAGTACTTC. Translating it yields CASSQVSLGETQYF.

The V call is TRBV7-9, the J call TRBJ1-6; D might be TRBD1 (5 bases). Germline V lookup: CDR1 SEHNR, CDR2 FQNEAQ (reference sequence). The V end was cut by 6 bases, the J end by 14 bases, with 14 bases between. The CDR3 length is 12 residues. The CDR3 here is CASSTRDLTLHF. The CDR3 region has the DNA TGTGCCAGCAGTACGAGGGACCTCACCCTCCACTTT.

This clonotype was picked up many times. This rearrangement joins TRBV7-2 to TRBJ1-1; 7 positions match TRBD1. CDR1 is SGHTA and CDR2 is FQGNSA in the germline V gene. The CDR3 has 15 residues. V gave up 5 bases and J gave up 5 bases; unmatched junction bases: 11. CDR3 residues: CASSPVGQRWTEAFF. The CDR3 bases are TGTGCCAGCAGCCCCGTGGGACAGCGGTGGACTGAAGCTTTCTTT. The full variable domain, its missing parts supplied by reference TRBV7-2 and TRBJ1-1, is GAGVSQSPSNKVTEKGKDVELRCDPISGHTALYWYRQSLGQGLEFLIYFQGNSAPDKSGLPSDRFSAERTGGSVSTLTIQRTQQEDSAVYLCASSPVGQRWTEAFFGQGTRLTVV.

This clonotype was counted a few times. The chain is built from TRBV20-1 and TRBJ2-5; D not resolved. There are 16 residues in the CDR3. Per germline, CDR1 DFQATT and CDR2 SNEGSKA (reference sequence). V lost 5 bases and J lost 1, with 20 bases in between. The chain's CDR3 is CSAPSGSHVFQETQYF. In DNA, the CDR3 is TGCAGTGCTCCCTCAGGTTCCCACGTTTTCCAAGAGACCCAGTACTTC.

The gene calls are TRBV5-1 and TRBJ1-2; TRBD1 is a possible D gene (6 bases). CDR3 length: 15 residues. Trimming left V 0 bases short and J 3 bases short, with 12 bases between. The germline CDR1 and CDR2 sequences are SGHRS and YFSETQ. The CDR3 nucleotides read TGCGCCAGCAGCTTGGGGACGGGGGCCTACTATGGCTACACCTTC. Translated, it gives CASSLGTGAYYGYTF.

This rearrangement joins TRBV2 to TRBJ2-1; D tentatively reads TRBD1 or TRBD2 (5 bases each). This CDR3 has 15 amino acids. Germline loops: CDR1 SNHLY, CDR2 FYNNEI. The V end lost 3 bases, the J end lost 0 bases, and 9 bases lay between the germline ends. DNA of the CDR3: TGTGCCAGCAGTGACCGGGACCGCTCCTACAATGAGCAGTTCTTC. Protein: CASSDRDRSYNEQFF.